The source of this TCR beta chain is a study of cytomegalovirus exposure and HLA in healthy donors. With 60 Vbeta and 13 Jbeta primers, the PCR was carried out. Data came from immunoSEQ multiplex PCR; TCRdb stores just in-frame clones and leaves some out. The data hold 100,000 to 150,000 clones, with around 74% observed a single time. The CDR3 is made up of 15 amino acids. V dropped 5 bases and J dropped 8; count of bases not matched to a gene: 12. Per the germline V gene, CDR1 is SGHRS and CDR2 is YFSETQ. Sequenced sample: PBMCs. The chain has TRBV5-1 and TRBJ2-1, with TRBD1 matching over 8 bases. The origin of this receptor is a male donor in good health and CMV-seronegative. The DNA of the CDR3 is TGCGCCAGCAGAAACGGACAGGGTCTAGCCTATGAGCAGTTCTTC. Translating gives CASRNGQGLAYEQFF.